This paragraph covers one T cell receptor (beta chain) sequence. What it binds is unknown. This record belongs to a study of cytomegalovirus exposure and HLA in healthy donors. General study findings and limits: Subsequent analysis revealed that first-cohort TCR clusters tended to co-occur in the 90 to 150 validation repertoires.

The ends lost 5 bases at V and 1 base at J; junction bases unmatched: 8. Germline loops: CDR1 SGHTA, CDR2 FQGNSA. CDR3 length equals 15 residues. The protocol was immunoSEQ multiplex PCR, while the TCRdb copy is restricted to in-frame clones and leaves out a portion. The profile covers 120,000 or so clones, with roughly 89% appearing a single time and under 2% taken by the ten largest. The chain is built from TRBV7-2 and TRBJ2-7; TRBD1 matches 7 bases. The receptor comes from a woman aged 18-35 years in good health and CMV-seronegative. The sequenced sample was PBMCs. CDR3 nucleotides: TGTGCCAGCAGCATTGACCGGGACAGATCCTACGAGCAGTACTTC. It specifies CASSIDRDRSYEQYF. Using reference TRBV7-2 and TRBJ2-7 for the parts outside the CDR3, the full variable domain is GAGVSQSPSNKVTEKGKDVELRCDPISGHTALYWYRQSLGQGLEFLIYFQGNSAPDKSGLPSDRFSAERTGGSVSTLTIQRTQQEDSAVYLCASSIDRDRSYEQYFGPGTRLTVT.